These 22 T cell receptor beta chains originate from one sample sequenced in a study of T-cell reconstitution after alpha-beta-depleted transplantation in children. Unique molecular identifiers were incorporated into the prepared TCRbeta library. TCRdb reanalysed the PCR reads using MiXCR and keeps one entry per CDR3 protein. The sample includes hundreds of thousands of distinct CDR3 sequences, roughly 8.2% of them seen just once. Sequencing was performed on PBMCs, mostly from graft donor cells, taken 180 days after TCRalphabeta/CD19-depleted stem cell transplant. The origin of the receptors is a male patient younger than 18 who had a stem cell transplant for acute lymphoblastic leukemia, so the T cells may come from the graft donor.

The rearrangement uses TRBV3-1 and TRBJ2-1; possible D gene TRBD2, 6 bases. Germline V gene lookup returns CDR1 LGHDT and CDR2 YNNKEL (reference sequence). This CDR3 has 15 residues. Trimming stripped 4 bases from V and 3 bases from J, with 13 bases between. The CDR3 region is CASSPGGVYYNEQFF. The CDR3 DNA follows: TGTGCCAGCAGCCCCGGAGGGGTTTACTACAATGAGCAGTTCTTC.

This clonotype has a count of ten or more. This CDR3 reads CAISTDTGRLETQYF. The DNA for the CDR3 is TGTGCCATCAGTACGGATACAGGCCGATTGGAGACCCAGTACTTC. J is TRBJ2-5 and V is TRBV10-3; maybe TRBD1 (5 bases). CDR1 is ENHRY, CDR2 SYGVKD, per germline. Trimming cost V 5 bases and J 5 bases, with 18 bases left between them. This CDR3 comprises 15 residues.

This clonotype has ten or more counts. The rearrangement joins TRBV3-1 to TRBJ2-4, with D perhaps matching TRBD2 (6 bases). Germline values: CDR1 LGHDT, CDR2 YNNKEL (reference sequence). With 11 bases removed from V and 0 bases from J, the gap between germline ends came to 14 bases. This CDR3 comprises 14 residues. The CDR3: CASSQGLAKNIQYF. The DNA for the CDR3 is TGTGCCTCCAGCCAGGGACTAGCCAAAAACATTCAGTACTTC. The complete variable domain, with remaining parts taken from reference TRBV3-1 and TRBJ2-4, reads DTAVSQTPKYLVTQMGNDKSIKCEQNLGHDTMYWYKQDSKKFLKIMFSYNNKELIINETVPNRFSPKSPDKAHLNLHINSLELGDSAVYFCASSQGLAKNIQYFGAGTRLSVL.

Many counts were recorded for this clonotype. The CDR3 nucleotides read TGCGCCAGCAGCTTGGAAGGGGGCCGGGATGGCTACACCTTC. This codes for CASSLEGGRDGYTF. The V gene is TRBV5-1, the J gene TRBJ1-2; 7 nucleotides agree with TRBD1. This CDR3 has 14 residues. V trimming: 0 bases; J trimming: 6 bases; junction bases outside the gene matches: 5. Per the germline V gene, CDR1 is SGHRS and CDR2 is YFSETQ.

This clonotype has ten or more counts. V usage is TRBV12-3 or TRBV12-4 and J usage is TRBJ1-1; D unclear. The V gene lost 6 bases and the J gene lost 5 bases, with 10 bases spanning the gap. This CDR3 contains 12 residues. The CDR3 reads CASRLGRTEAFF. In DNA form, the CDR3 reads TGTGCCAGCAGACTCGGTAGGACTGAAGCTTTCTTT.

This clonotype was counted at least ten times. The genes are TRBV5-1 and TRBJ2-1; D uncertain. V gave up 1 base and J gave up 5 bases, with 16 bases separating them. The CDR3 loop spans 16 amino acids. The germline V gene encodes CDR1 SGHRS and CDR2 YFSETQ. The CDR3 nucleotides read TGCGCCAGCAGCTTGAGAAGCGACAAAATAGACAATGAGCAGTTCTTC. This sequence encodes CASSLRSDKIDNEQFF.

This clonotype appeared many times. The chain joins TRBV24-1 to TRBJ2-1; 9 bases match TRBD2. Unmatched junction bases numbered 7, after V lost 3 bases and J lost 2 bases. Germline V gene lookup returns CDR1 KGHDR and CDR2 SFDVKD. The CDR3 spans 17 residues. The CDR3 is CATSDRPGTSTYNEQFF. The CDR3 nucleotides are TGTGCCACCAGTGATCGCCCCGGGACTAGCACCTACAATGAGCAGTTCTTC.

This clonotype has at least ten counts. This chain links TRBV7-6 with TRBJ1-4, with 7 bases lining up with TRBD1. Germline assignment: CDR1 SGHVS and CDR2 FNYEAQ. This CDR3 has 15 residues. Unmatched junction bases numbered 10, after V lost 5 bases and J lost 7 bases. The DNA for the CDR3 is TGTGCCAGCAGCCTTGGGACAGCCGCCCCTGAAAAACTGTTTTTT. It specifies CASSLGTAAPEKLFF. The variable domain in full, with the rest retrieved from reference TRBV7-6 and TRBJ1-4, is GAGVSQSPRYKVTKRGQDVALRCDPISGHVSLYWYRQALGQGPEFLTYFNYEAQQDKSGLPNDRFSAERPEGSISTLTIQRTEQRDSAMYRCASSLGTAAPEKLFFGSGTQLSVL.

This clonotype was counted at least ten times. This chain connects TRBV7-2 to TRBJ2-4; D not resolved. Looked up from germline, CDR1 is SGHTA and CDR2 is FQGNSA. CDR3 size: 14 residues. Trimming pared 1 base from V and 8 bases from J, leaving 12 bases between. DNA of the CDR3: TGTGCCAGCAGCTTAGGACCTATTGGCTACATTCAGTACTTC. It specifies CASSLGPIGYIQYF.

The table lists this clonotype with many counts. The V and J genes are TRBV27 and TRBJ2-1; 10 nucleotides align to TRBD2. The V segment lost 4 bases and the J segment 5 bases; nucleotides outside the gene matches: 5. Germline V CDR1 and CDR2: MNHEY, SMNVEV (reference sequence). The CDR3 extends over 15 amino acids. CDR3 sequence: CASSSLAGKDNEQFF. Written as DNA, the CDR3 is TGTGCCAGCAGTTCACTAGCGGGGAAGGACAATGAGCAGTTCTTC.

The sample holds many counts of this clonotype. The J gene is TRBJ2-3, the V gene TRBV18; tentatively, D is TRBD1 (5 bases). The V end was cut by 0 bases, the J end by 3 bases, with 10 bases between. The CDR3 consists of 15 residues. Germline loops: CDR1 KGHSH, CDR2 LQKENI. The CDR3 region is CASSPPLAGTDTQYF. CDR3 nucleotides: TGTGCCAGCTCACCACCGTTGGCAGGGACAGATACGCAGTATTTT.

About this clonotype: A read error may be the cause here, since a much bigger clone is one base away. V and J are TRBV7-2 and TRBJ1-1; D ambiguous. The CDR3 consists of 14 residues. Per the germline V gene, CDR1 is SGHTA and CDR2 is FQGNSA. CDR3 sequence: CAISLIRESTEAFF. CDR3 DNA: TGTGCCATCAGCTTAATAAGGGAGAGCACTGAAGCTTTCTTT.

This clonotype was detected many times. The chain joins TRBV7-2 to TRBJ1-4, with 7 bases lining up with TRBD1. This CDR3 has 15 residues. V dropped 6 bases and J dropped 5; count of bases not matched to a gene: 9. Per germline, CDR1 SGHTA and CDR2 FQGNSA. The DNA of the CDR3 is TGTGCCAGCAGACCGGGGGACAGTTCGAATGAAAAACTGTTTTTT. This codes for CASRPGDSSNEKLFF.

This clonotype came up many times. The V gene is TRBV12-3 or TRBV12-4, the J gene TRBJ1-6; possibly TRBD1 for D (6 bases). CDR3 size: 14 residues. Trimming shortened V by 6 bases and J by 7 bases, and 13 bases separated the two germline ends. CDR3 protein: CASSNTGSNSPLHF. In nucleotides, the CDR3 is TGTGCCAGCAGCAACACAGGGTCCAATTCACCCCTCCACTTT.

This clonotype was found many times. V and J are TRBV5-6 and TRBJ2-1; 9 nucleotides line up with TRBD1. V lost 3 bases to trimming and J lost 6 bases; unmatched junction nucleotides: 7. The CDR3 covers 15 residues. Germline loops: CDR1 SGHDT, CDR2 YYEEEE. CDR3 in DNA: TGTGCCAGCAGCTGGGGACAGGGAGCTGGCAATGAGCAGTTCTTC. It yields the protein CASSWGQGAGNEQFF. Complete variable domain (other parts from reference TRBV5-6 and TRBJ2-1): DAGVTQSPTHLIKTRGQQVTLRCSPKSGHDTVSWYQQALGQGPQFIFQYYEEEERQRGNFPDRFSGHQFPNYSSELNVNALLLGDSALYLCASSWGQGAGNEQFFGPGTRLTVL.

This clonotype was detected many times. The chain recombines TRBV6-5 with TRBJ1-1; a weak D match, TRBD1 (5 bases). Germline CDR1 and CDR2: MNHEY and SVGAGI. CDR3 size: 14 residues. Trimming cost V 0 bases and J 3 bases, with 8 bases left between them. The CDR3 region has the DNA TGTGCCAGCAGTTACTCCTGGGGGGACACTGAAGCTTTCTTT. Residues: CASSYSWGDTEAFF.

This clonotype was found many times. The chain couples TRBV18 to TRBJ2-7, with a possible D match to TRBD2 (5 bases). The CDR3 is 14 amino acids. CDR1 is KGHSH, CDR2 LQKENI, per germline. V was shortened by 2 bases and J by 0 bases, with 8 bases between the two germline ends. CDR3 amino acids: CASSPLDFSYEQYF. The DNA for the CDR3 is TGTGCCAGCTCACCATTGGACTTCTCCTACGAGCAGTACTTC.

This clonotype was found many times. The J gene is TRBJ2-1, the V gene TRBV7-9; maybe TRBD2 (6 bases). Trimming cost V 2 bases and J 8 bases, with 13 bases left between them. In germline, CDR1 is SEHNR, CDR2 FQNEAQ (reference sequence). The CDR3 totals 14 residues. In DNA, the CDR3 is TGTGCCAGCAGCTTACCCTGGACTAATCATGAGCAGTTCTTC. Translating it yields CASSLPWTNHEQFF.

Ten or more counts support this clonotype. The V and J genes are TRBV2 and TRBJ2-1, with D perhaps matching TRBD2 (6 bases). V lost 7 bases to trimming and J lost 5 bases, with 18 bases between them. Germline loops: CDR1 SNHLY, CDR2 FYNNEI. This CDR3 has 15 residues. The CDR3: CASISSGVGHNEQFF. For the CDR3, the DNA is TGTGCCAGCATCTCCTCGGGAGTTGGACACAATGAGCAGTTCTTC.

This clonotype was picked up many times. The junction departs from the called germline gene at one end, perhaps through a read error. The chain has TRBV25-1 and TRBJ2-1; 7 nucleotides match TRBD1. The CDR3 has 13 amino acids. CDR1 is MGHDK, CDR2 SYGVNS, per germline. The CDR3, as DNA: TGTGCCAGCAGTACGGACAGGTACAATGATCAGTTCTTC. This encodes CASSTDRYNDQFF. Based on the CDR3 plus reference TRBV25-1 and TRBJ2-1, the full variable domain is EADIYQTPRYLVIGTGKKITLECSQTMGHDKMYWYQQDPGMELHLIHYSYGVNSTEKGDLSSESTVSRIRTEHFPLTLESARPSHTSQYLCASSTDRYNDQFFGPGTRLTVL.

This clonotype was detected many times. The chain combines TRBV10-3 with TRBJ2-7, with 7 bases fitting TRBD1. This CDR3 spans 15 amino acids. Trimming took 0 bases from V and 5 from J; bases not matched to a gene: 7. CDR1 is ENHRY and CDR2 is SYGVKD in the germline V gene. The CDR3 spells CAISESTGTVNEQYF. CDR3 nucleotides: TGTGCCATCAGTGAGTCGACCGGGACAGTTAACGAGCAGTACTTC.

This clonotype was counted many times. The V call is TRBV5-4, the J call TRBJ2-3, with 14 nucleotides matching TRBD2. This CDR3 comprises 19 residues. The germline V gene has CDR1 SGHNT and CDR2 YYREEE (reference sequence). V was pared by 2 bases and J by 5 bases, with 13 bases of the junction left unmatched. The CDR3 protein is CASSFSRLAGGLGRDTQYF. The CDR3 DNA sequence: TGTGCCAGCAGCTTCTCAAGACTAGCGGGGGGGCTCGGGAGAGATACGCAGTATTTT. Full variable domain (outside the CDR3, taken from reference TRBV5-4 and TRBJ2-3): ETGVTQSPTHLIKTRGQQVTLRCSSQSGHNTVSWYQQALGQGPQFIFQYYREEENGRGNFPPRFSGLQFPNYSSELNVNALELDDSALYLCASSFSRLAGGLGRDTQYFGPGTRLTVL.